A selection of T cell receptor beta chains follows, all from one sample in a study of CD8 T cells in ankylosing spondylitis. A single record per CDR3 protein comes from TCRdb applying MiXCR to the 5' RACE reads. The table lists some 70,000 distinct CDR3 sequences, roughly 5.3% of them singletons, with about 2.2% in the top ten. Sequencing was performed on blood, either unsorted or a sorted T cell fraction (not recorded which). The receptors shown here come from a male donor with ankylosing spondylitis or in good health (not recorded which). CDR3s include the opening cysteine and the closing phenylalanine or tryptophan.

V gene,J gene,CDR3 protein
TRBV12-3/TRBV12-4,TRBJ1-3,CASSFLAGAGNTIYF
TRBV6-5,TRBJ1-5,CASSSGGLRNQPQHF
TRBV25-1,TRBJ1-5,CASSEGDRQPQHF
TRBV29-1,TRBJ1-5,CSVRVGTPNQPQHF
TRBV6-2/TRBV6-3,TRBJ2-5,CASGQEQETQYF
TRBV27,TRBJ2-1,CASSHLGPRGLAGGPNEQFF
TRBV18,TRBJ2-7,CASSPTFGTGPREQYF
TRBV6-2/TRBV6-3,TRBJ2-2,CASSGQGLESAGELFF
TRBV7-2,TRBJ2-1,CASSPFGLAGGGGFF
TRBV7-2,TRBJ2-3,CASSLAGTRSMYF